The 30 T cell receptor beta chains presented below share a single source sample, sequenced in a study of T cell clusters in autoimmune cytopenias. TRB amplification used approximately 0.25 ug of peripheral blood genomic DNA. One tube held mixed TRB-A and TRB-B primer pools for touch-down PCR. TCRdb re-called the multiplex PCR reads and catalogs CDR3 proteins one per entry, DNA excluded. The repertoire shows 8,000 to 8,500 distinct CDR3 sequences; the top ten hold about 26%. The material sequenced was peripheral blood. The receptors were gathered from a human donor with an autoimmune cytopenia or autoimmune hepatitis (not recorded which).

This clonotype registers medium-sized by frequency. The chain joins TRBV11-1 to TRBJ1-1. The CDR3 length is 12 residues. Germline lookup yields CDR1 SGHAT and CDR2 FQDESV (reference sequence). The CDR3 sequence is CASRFGSTEAFF. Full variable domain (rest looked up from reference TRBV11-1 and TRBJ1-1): EAEVAQSPRYKITEKSQAVAFWCDPISGHATLYWYRQILGQGPELLVQFQDESVVDDSQLPKDRFSAERLKGVDSTLKIQPAELGDSAMYLCASRFGSTEAFFGQGTRLTVV.

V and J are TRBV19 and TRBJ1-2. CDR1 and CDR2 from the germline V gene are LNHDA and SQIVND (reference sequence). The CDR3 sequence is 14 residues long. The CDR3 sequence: CASSIGQVRYGYTF.

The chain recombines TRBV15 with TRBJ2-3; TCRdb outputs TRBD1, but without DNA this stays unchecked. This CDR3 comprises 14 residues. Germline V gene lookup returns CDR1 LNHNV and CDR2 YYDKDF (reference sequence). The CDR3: CATSRFPGGFTQYF.

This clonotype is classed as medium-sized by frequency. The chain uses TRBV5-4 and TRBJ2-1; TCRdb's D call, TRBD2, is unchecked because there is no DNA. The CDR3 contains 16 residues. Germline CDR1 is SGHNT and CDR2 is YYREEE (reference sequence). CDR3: CASSLEGGRAVNEQFF. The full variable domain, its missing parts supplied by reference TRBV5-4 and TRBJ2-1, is ETGVTQSPTHLIKTRGQQVTLRCSSQSGHNTVSWYQQALGQGPQFIFQYYREEENGRGNFPPRFSGLQFPNYSSELNVNALELDDSALYLCASSLEGGRAVNEQFFGPGTRLTVL.

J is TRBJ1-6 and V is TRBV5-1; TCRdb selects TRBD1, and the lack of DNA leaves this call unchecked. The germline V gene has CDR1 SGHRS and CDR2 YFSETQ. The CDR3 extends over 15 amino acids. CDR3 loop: CASRLGQGGNSPLHF.

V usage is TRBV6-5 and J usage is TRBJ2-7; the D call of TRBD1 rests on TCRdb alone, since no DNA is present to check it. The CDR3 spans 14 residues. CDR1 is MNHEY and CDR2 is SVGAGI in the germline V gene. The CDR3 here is CASSSGGVGYEQYF.

CDR3 loop: CATRAGNQPQHF. J is TRBJ1-5 and V is TRBV19. Germline loops: CDR1 LNHDA, CDR2 SQIVND (reference sequence). This CDR3 is 12 amino acids long.

The CDR3 is CASSQEGGQNYEQYF. This chain joins TRBV4-1 and TRBJ2-7; TCRdb calls TRBD1, which cannot be checked without DNA. The CDR3 runs to 15 residues. CDR1 and CDR2 (germline): MGHRA, YSYEKL.

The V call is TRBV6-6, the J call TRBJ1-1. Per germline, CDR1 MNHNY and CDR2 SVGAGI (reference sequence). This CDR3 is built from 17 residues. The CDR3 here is CASSYWGGGEKNTEAFF.

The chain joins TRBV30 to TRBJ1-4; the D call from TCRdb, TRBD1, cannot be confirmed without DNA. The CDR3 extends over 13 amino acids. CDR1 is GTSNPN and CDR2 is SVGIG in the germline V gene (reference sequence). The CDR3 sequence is CAWSAQGREKLFF.

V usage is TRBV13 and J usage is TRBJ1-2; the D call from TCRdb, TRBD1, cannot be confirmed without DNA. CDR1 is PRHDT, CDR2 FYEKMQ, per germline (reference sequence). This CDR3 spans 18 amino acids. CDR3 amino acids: CASSGKGARTTTNYGYTF.

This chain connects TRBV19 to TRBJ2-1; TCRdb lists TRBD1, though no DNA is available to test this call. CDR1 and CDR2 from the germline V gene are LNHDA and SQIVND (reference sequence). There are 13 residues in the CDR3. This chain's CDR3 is CASSAGGQGEQFF.

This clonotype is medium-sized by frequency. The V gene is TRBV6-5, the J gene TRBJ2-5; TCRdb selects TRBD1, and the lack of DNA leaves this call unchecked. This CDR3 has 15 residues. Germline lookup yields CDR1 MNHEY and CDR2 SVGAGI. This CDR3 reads CASSKRTQVQETQYF.

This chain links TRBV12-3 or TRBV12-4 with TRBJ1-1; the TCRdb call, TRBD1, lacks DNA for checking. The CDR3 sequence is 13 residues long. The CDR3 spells CASSYRDRNRAFF.

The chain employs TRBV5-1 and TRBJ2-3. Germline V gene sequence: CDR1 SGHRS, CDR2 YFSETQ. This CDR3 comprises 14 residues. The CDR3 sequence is CASSLGQSGDTQYF.

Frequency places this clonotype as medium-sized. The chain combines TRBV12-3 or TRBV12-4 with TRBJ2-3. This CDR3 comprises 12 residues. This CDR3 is CASRLLTDTQYF.

CDR3 amino acids: CSALRGTSGRAGAGELFF. The chain uses TRBV20-1 and TRBJ2-2; TCRdb gives TRBD2 as the D gene, but with no DNA this cannot be confirmed. The CDR3 has 18 amino acids. The V gene's germline CDR1 is DFQATT and CDR2 SNEGSKA (reference sequence).

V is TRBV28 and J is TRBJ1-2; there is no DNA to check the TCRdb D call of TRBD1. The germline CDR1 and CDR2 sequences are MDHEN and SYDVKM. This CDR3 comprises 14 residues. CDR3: CTSSPPTGPYGYTF.

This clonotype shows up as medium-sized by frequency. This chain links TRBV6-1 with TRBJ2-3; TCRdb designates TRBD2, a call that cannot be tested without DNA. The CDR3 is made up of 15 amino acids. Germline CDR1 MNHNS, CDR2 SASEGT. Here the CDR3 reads CASRIAGGTTDTQYF.

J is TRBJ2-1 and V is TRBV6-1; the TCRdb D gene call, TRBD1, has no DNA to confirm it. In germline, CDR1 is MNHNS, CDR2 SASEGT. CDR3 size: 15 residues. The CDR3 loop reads CASSEEGTGFNEQFF.

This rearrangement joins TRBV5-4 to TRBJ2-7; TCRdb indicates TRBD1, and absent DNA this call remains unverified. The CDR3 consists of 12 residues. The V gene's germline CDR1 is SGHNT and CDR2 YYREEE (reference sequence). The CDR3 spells CASSPGGLEQYF.

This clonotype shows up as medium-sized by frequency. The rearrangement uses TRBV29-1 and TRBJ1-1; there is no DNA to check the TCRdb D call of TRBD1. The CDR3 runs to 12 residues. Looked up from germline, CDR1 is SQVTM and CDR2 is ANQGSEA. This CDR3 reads CSARAGTGEAFF.

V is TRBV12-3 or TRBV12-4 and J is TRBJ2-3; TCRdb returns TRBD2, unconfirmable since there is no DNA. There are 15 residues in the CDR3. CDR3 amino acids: CASREVLGSTDTQYF.

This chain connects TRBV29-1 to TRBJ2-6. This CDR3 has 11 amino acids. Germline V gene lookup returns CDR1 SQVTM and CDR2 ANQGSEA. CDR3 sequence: CSVERANVLTF.

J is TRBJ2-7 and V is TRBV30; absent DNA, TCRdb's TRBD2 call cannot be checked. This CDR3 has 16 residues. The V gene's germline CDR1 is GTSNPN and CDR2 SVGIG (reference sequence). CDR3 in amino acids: CAWSATGERETYEQYF.

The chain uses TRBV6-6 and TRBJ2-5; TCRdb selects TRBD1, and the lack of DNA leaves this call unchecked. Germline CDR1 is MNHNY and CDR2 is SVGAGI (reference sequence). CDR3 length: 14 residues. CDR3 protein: CATQREGGMETQYF.

The CDR3 loop is CASSRGLAGDTGELFF. This sequence joins TRBV4-2 and TRBJ2-2; the D call of TRBD2 rests on TCRdb alone, since no DNA is present to check it. The V gene's germline CDR1 is LGHNA and CDR2 YNFKEQ. This CDR3 has 16 amino acids.

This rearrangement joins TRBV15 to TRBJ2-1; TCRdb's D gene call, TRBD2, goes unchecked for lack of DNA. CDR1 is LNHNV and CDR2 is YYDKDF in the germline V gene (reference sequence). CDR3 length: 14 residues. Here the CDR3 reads CATGGRGGYNEQFF.

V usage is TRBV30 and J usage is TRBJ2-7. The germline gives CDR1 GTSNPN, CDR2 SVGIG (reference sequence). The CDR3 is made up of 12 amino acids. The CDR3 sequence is CAWAESSYEQYF.

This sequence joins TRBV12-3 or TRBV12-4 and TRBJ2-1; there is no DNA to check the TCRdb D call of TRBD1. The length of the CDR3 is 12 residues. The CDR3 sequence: CATGEGVNEQFF.